The present T cell receptor (beta chain) was sequenced within a study of CD8 T cells in ankylosing spondylitis (dated by TCRdb to 2015 to 2018). At the level of the whole study: To find TCR variants linked to disease, the study profiled T cell receptor beta repertoires in ankylosing spondylitis patients and healthy donors. The full study cohort was made up of approximately 24 ankylosing spondylitis patients and about a hundred healthy donors. Peripheral blood was sampled, and synovial fluid was also collected from ankylosing spondylitis patients. The investigation overall reported the following: A TCR beta motif made up of several highly homologous amino acid variants appeared to be characteristic of blood from ankylosing spondylitis patients. The disease-linked clones were reported as significantly enriched in matched synovial fluid samples from ankylosing spondylitis patients. The disease-linked clones had a CD8+ phenotype and were found at relatively low frequencies in peripheral blood. Some of the motif variants had been reported before in the synovial fluid and blood of reactive arthritis patients, a finding that suggests common disease-initiation mechanisms.

About this clonotype itself: No antigen is known for it. No quality values exist for individual bases; no much larger clone is one base distant.

From its cysteine to its phenylalanine, the CDR3 spans 16 amino acids. The kept DNA is CDR3 alone, 48 bases in frame from the first base. The V and J ends are trimmed by 1 base and 3 bases, leaving 15 bases between them. In the germline V gene (reference sequence), CDR1 corresponds to SEHNR and CDR2 to FQNEAQ. Instrument used: Illumina HiSeq 2500. Quantitative 5'-RACE with molecular barcodes was used to prepare TCR beta libraries. From the authors' description of their analysis: A new computational method, built on a probabilistic model of VDJ rearrangement, was used to identify disease-linked TCR variants. The raw public data were reprocessed by TCRdb itself: fastp quality trimming at Q25, MiXCR clonotype calling, in-frame beta chains only. When rows share a CDR3 protein, they turn into one entry using the most common DNA and genes. TCRdb, rather than the study authors, made the V and J calls. A total of some 200,000 distinct CDR3 sequences appear in this sample, 13% of them only once. Approximately 17% of the sample is held by the ten biggest clonotypes.

The sequence was collected from a male donor with ankylosing spondylitis or in good health (not recorded which). Sequencing input: blood, either unsorted or a sorted T cell fraction (not recorded which). The rearranged chain carries TRBV7-9 and TRBJ1-2; 5 matching bases give a weak D call of TRBD1. The CDR3 region: CASSLEGRRGDYGYTF. The bases are TGTGCCAGCAGCTTAGAGGGTAGAAGGGGCGACTATGGCTACACCTTC. Supplemented by the reference TRBV7-9 and TRBJ1-2 proteins around the CDR3, the complete variable domain is DTGVSQNPRHKITKRGQNVTFRCDPISEHNRLYWYRQTLGQGPEFLTYFQNEAQLEKSRLLSDRFSAERPKGSFSTLEIQRTEQGDSAMYLCASSLEGRRGDYGYTFGSGTRLTVV.